Here is one T cell receptor beta chain with its context. Its antigen has not been determined. Base qualities are not at hand, and no much larger clone is one base apart. Taken from cysteine to phenylalanine, the CDR3 has 18 residues. The entry retains the CDR3 DNA only, 54 bases that are in frame from base 1. The germline V gene gives CDR1 as SGHRS and CDR2 as YFSETQ. V loses 0 bases, J loses 2 bases, and the germline ends lie 20 bases apart. This entry is derived from a study of shared clonotypes between healthy human individuals (dated by TCRdb to about 2020). Study-level background: A couple of women and a few men aged 18 to 49 years were included in the cohort. Per donor, three plates each were used for CD4 naive and CD4 memory, two for CD8 naive, and one for CD8 memory. To estimate repertoire size and how much clonotypes are shared between individuals, the study performed deep sequencing of blood TCR repertoires from a few healthy adults. To increase sequencing depth and limit assay-specific biases, different laboratories used diverse techniques to prepare libraries and sequence TCR repertoires. Each donor's leukapheresis produced roughly between about 0.8 and 10 billion PBMCs. Paper-wide results and their limitations: The small number of donors limited the genetic and exposure-history diversity represented. Even with the large sequencing depth, rarefaction of the sorted-subset datasets indicated that sequencing was incomplete. Sampling was restricted to blood, and TCR repertoires in tissue are likely to differ from TCR repertoires in blood. Pairwise subsampling indicated that sequencing depth was expected to affect the degree of clonotype sharing among donors. Naive subsets generally had larger estimated clonotype richness than memory subsets did. Clonotypes shared by all four sorted-subset donors showed higher generation probabilities than non-shared clonotypes. Across a few donors, 4.5% to 6.5% of naive CD4, 3% to 4% of naive CD8, 2.3% of memory CD4, and roughly 0.41% of memory CD8 clonotypes were shared.

The donors were healthy, HIV-negative adults who had no recently reported acute infections or vaccinations. All donors were Caucasian adults living in Nashville, Tennessee, USA. CD4+ T cells were enriched by magnetic negative selection; naive cells were then positively selected on CD45RA, and the negative fraction formed the memory subset. Blood was obtained by leukapheresis, after which PBMCs were separated by Ficoll-Histopaque density gradient centrifugation and cryopreserved in liquid nitrogen vapor phase. Analytical flow cytometry was used to check the purity and quantity of each magnetically sorted T cell population. Each sorted fraction had its genomic DNA isolated and then quantified by UV absorbance on a Nanodrop 2000c. TCR CDR3 regions were amplified from genomic DNA by multiplex PCR using the deep immunoSEQ assay. Extracted genomic DNA from each cell subset was distributed evenly across all wells of several immunoSEQ 96-well plates, and each plate was treated as a replicate. For sorted subsets, each replicate PCR was loaded with roughly 0.2 ug genomic DNA, equivalent to about 30,000 T cell genomes. Purified libraries were quantified with a Qubit 3.0 fluorometer, sized on a Bioanalyzer 2100, and re-quantified with the KAPA Library Quantification kit. Every immunoSEQ 96-well plate was sequenced on a dedicated single-read 150-cycle Illumina NextSeq 550 flow cell. Per the authors' processing: Because only junctional sequences without quality scores were contained in the immunoSEQ output, filtering matching that applied to full-length reads could not be performed. Sequences were annotated with PyIR, a Python wrapper for IgBLAST v1.9, using IMGT germline references to assign V/J genes and CDR3. Reads with weak V/J assignments (E-value above 1e-6), missing CDR3, stop codons, out-of-frame junctions, or ambiguous translated residues were removed. V3J clonotypes were defined by identical inferred V gene, J gene, and CDR3 amino acid sequence. Percentage overlap between repertoires was computed as shared unique clonotypes divided by the size of the smaller repertoire. Richness of each repertoire was evaluated using RTK rarefaction, the Chao1 estimator, and Recon v2.1 estimates of unobserved clonotypes. Generation probabilities for all TCRbeta clonotypes obtained by the gDNA method from several donors were computed using OLGA. TCRdb provides this immuneACCESS table in a form limited to in-frame rearrangements. Some clones are lacking; in checked studies, under half of them reflect an unresolved V gene, and why the rest are absent is not known. Clonal size and the V and J genes are those of that table, whereas D and trimming came from the DNA. This sample comprises roughly 2,500,000 clones, 93% of them detected only once. The ten largest clones represent 0.36% of the sample.

Sequencing was carried out using naive CD4+ T cells from PBMCs. According to the study, the label for this sample's cell subset or site signals: CD45RA+ positively selected. The source of this sequence is a young man in good health. Some clones in this sample may be carry-over from other donors' samples. Recombination joined TRBV5-1 with TRBJ1-1; the D gene is perhaps TRBD1, on 6 matching bases. The encoded CDR3 is CASSLAGQGRRRNTEAFF. The nucleotide sequence is given as TGCGCCAGCAGCTTGGCTGGGCAGGGGCGGAGACGAAACACTGAAGCTTTCTTT.